This T cell receptor beta chain is from a study of CD8+CD57+ T cells in acquired aplastic anemia. Study-wide points: CD8+ Simpson's diversity did not differ significantly between patients and controls. Patients had roughly 30 CD8+ CDR3 sequences in common with controls (the shared set).

The CDR3 has 16 residues. V was clipped by 6 bases and J by 0 bases, with 14 bases between them. Germline-derived CDR1 and CDR2 are MDHEN and SYDVKM. This clonotype was seen a few times. The antigen is undetermined. Genomic DNA served as template for TCR beta VDJ and CDR3 profiling. TCRdb reanalysed the reads using MiXCR and keeps one entry per CDR3 protein. The sample consists of around 150,000 distinct CDR3 sequences, roughly two fifths of them appearing once. This TCR derives from a human donor in good health, serving as a control. The source material was sorted CD4+, CD8+, or CD8+CD57+ T cells (not recorded which) from PBMCs. This chain links TRBV28 with TRBJ1-4, with D maybe TRBD1 (6 bases). The CDR3 sequence is CASRPGTYATNEKLFF. The CDR3 bases are TGTGCCAGCAGACCCGGGACATACGCAACTAATGAAAAACTGTTTTTT.